This T cell receptor beta chain was recorded in a study of shared clonotypes between healthy human individuals (dated by TCRdb to the early 2020s). Regarding the complete study: The cohort included a few men and two women between 18 and 49 years of age. Per donor, leukapheresis produced somewhere between about 0.94 and 8.9 billion PBMCs. Libraries were prepared and TCR repertoires were sequenced by different laboratories using diverse techniques, in order to increase sequencing depth and limit assay-specific biases. For each donor, CD4 naive and CD4 memory were each given three plates, CD8 naive was given two plates, and CD8 memory was given one plate. To estimate repertoire size and how much clonotype sharing occurs between individuals, the study deeply sequenced the blood TCR repertoires of several healthy adults. The study at large found these results: Pairwise subsampling led to the expectation that sequencing depth would affect the degree of clonotype sharing among donors. Sampling was restricted to blood, and TCR repertoires in tissues likely differ from the TCR repertoires found in blood. Higher generation probabilities were observed for clonotypes shared by all four sorted-subset donors than for non-shared clonotypes. Estimated clonotype richness was generally larger for naive than for memory subsets. Incomplete sequencing was indicated by rarefaction of sorted-subset datasets, despite the large sequencing depth. Because the study included only a small number of donors, the genetic and exposure-history diversity represented was limited. Across a few donors, approximately 5% of naive CD4, roughly 3.8% of naive CD8, about 2% of memory CD4, and approximately 0.42% of memory CD8 clonotypes were shared.

From a lookup of the germline V gene, CDR1 and CDR2 are MNHNS and SASEGT. V is cut by 6 bases and J by 10 bases, and the space between the germline ends is 15 bases. From its cysteine to its phenylalanine, the CDR3 spans 12 amino acids. Left in the record is the CDR3 DNA by itself, 36 bases read in frame from the first base. TCR CDR3 regions were amplified from genomic DNA by multiplex PCR using the deep immunoSEQ assay. Extracted genomic DNA from each cell subset was spread evenly across all wells of several immunoSEQ 96-well plates, with each plate serving as a replicate. For sorted subsets, approximately 190 ng of genomic DNA, equivalent to around 30,000 T cell genomes, went into each replicate PCR. The purified libraries were quantified using a Qubit 3.0 fluorometer, sized with a Bioanalyzer 2100, and then quantified again using the KAPA Library Quantification kit. Every immunoSEQ 96-well plate was sequenced on a separate single-read 150-cycle Illumina NextSeq 550 flow cell. As for the authors' bioinformatics: Because the immunoSEQ output held only junctional sequences and lacked quality scores, the filtering could not match the filtering applied to full-length reads. Sequences were annotated with PyIR, a Python wrapper for IgBLAST v1.9, using IMGT germline references to assign V/J genes and CDR3. Reads were filtered out if the reads had weak V/J assignments (E-value above 1e-6), no CDR3, stop codons, out-of-frame junctions, or ambiguous translated residues. A V3J clonotype was defined by an identical inferred V gene, J gene, and CDR3 amino acid sequence. The percentage overlap between two repertoires was calculated by dividing the number of shared unique clonotypes by the size of the smaller repertoire. RTK rarefaction, the Chao1 estimator, and Recon v2.1 estimates of unobserved clonotypes were used to assess repertoire richness. OLGA was used to compute generation probabilities for all TCRbeta clonotypes that the gDNA method yielded from several donors. The table was pulled from immuneACCESS by TCRdb, which kept in-frame rearrangements only. Such tables lose some clones; where checked, under half of the loss comes from unresolved V genes, and the rest has no known cause. V, J and clone size were drawn from that table, and D and trimming were deduced from the DNA. The sample data list 550,000 to 750,000 clones, and roughly nine tenths of these were observed just once. Clones ranked in the top ten supply approximately 25% of the sample.

About this clone itself: Its antigen target is currently unknown. The input lacks base qualities; no much larger clone sits a single base away.

CD8 naive samples were obtained by positive selection for CCR7 among CD45RO-negative cells, yielding a CD45RA+CCR7+ population from which TemRA cells were excluded. Healthy HIV-negative adults with no recently reported acute infections or vaccinations were included as donors. Every donor was a Caucasian adult residing in Nashville, Tennessee, USA. Blood was obtained by leukapheresis, after which PBMCs were separated by Ficoll-Histopaque density gradient centrifugation and cryopreserved in liquid nitrogen vapor phase. Analytical flow cytometry was used to check the purity and quantity of each magnetically sorted T cell population. Each sorted fraction had its genomic DNA isolated and then quantified by UV absorbance on a Nanodrop 2000c.

The chain is made from TRBV6-1 and TRBJ1-1, and possibly TRBD1, on 6 matching bases. Sequenced: naive CD8+ T cells sorted from blood. The sample's cell subset or site label, decoded: CD45RA+CCR7+. The TCR was taken from a man aged 30-40 years in good health. At the DNA level, the sequence is TGTGCCAGCAGGGGGGCCCGACGTCGAGCTTTCTTT. Its protein is CASRGARRRAFF.